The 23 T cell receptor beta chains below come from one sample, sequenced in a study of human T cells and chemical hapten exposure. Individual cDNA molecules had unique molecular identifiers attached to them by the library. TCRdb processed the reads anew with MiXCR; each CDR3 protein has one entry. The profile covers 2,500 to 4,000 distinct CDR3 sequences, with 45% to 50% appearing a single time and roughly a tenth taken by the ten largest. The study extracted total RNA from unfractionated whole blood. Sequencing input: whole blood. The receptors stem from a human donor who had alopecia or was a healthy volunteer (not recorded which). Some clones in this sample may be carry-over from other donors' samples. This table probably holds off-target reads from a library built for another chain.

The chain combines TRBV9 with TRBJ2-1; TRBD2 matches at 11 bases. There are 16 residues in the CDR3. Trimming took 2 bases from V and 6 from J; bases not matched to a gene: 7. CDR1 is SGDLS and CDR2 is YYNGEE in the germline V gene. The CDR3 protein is CASSVTSGSGSNEQFF. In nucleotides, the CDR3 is TGTGCCAGCAGCGTCACTAGCGGGAGTGGCAGCAATGAGCAGTTCTTC.

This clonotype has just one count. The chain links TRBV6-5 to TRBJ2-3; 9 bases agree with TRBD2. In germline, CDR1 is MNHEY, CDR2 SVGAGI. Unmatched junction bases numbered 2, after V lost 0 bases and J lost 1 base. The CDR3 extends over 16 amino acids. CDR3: CASSYSTSGGTDTQYF. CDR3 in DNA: TGTGCCAGCAGTTACTCGACTAGCGGAGGCACAGATACGCAGTATTTT.

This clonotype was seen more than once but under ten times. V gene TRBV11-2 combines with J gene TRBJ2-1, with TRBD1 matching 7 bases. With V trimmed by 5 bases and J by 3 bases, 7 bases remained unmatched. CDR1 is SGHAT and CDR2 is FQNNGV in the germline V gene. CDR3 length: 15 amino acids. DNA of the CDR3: TGTGCCAGCAGCACTCGGGACAGACTCTACAATGAGCAGTTCTTC. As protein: CASSTRDRLYNEQFF.

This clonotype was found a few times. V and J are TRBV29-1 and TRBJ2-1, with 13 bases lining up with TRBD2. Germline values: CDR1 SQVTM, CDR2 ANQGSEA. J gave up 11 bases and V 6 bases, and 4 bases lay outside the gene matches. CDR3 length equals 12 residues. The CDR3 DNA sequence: TGCAGCGTCAGACTAGCGGGAGGACAGCAGTTCTTC. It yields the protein CSVRLAGGQQFF.

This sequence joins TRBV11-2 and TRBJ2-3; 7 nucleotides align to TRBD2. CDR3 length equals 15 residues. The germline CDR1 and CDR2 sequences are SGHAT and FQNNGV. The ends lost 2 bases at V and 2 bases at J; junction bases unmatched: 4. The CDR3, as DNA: TGTGCCAGCAGCTTAACCAGCGGGATCACAGATACGCAGTATTTT. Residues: CASSLTSGITDTQYF.

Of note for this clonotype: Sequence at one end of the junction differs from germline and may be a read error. The CDR3 coding sequence is TGTGCTAGCAGCCCCTCCCCCGGGGACTTCCACAATGAGCAGTTCTTC. Its protein product is CASSPSPGDFHNEQFF. The chain recombines TRBV7-7 with TRBJ2-1, with D possibly matching TRBD2 (6 bases). This CDR3 comprises 16 residues. Germline assignment: CDR1 SSHAT and CDR2 FNYEAQ (reference sequence).

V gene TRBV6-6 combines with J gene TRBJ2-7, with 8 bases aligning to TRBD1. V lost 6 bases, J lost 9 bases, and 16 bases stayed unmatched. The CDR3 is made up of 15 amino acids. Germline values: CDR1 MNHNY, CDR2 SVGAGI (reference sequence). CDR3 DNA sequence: TGTGCCAGCAGCTACACCGGGACAGGAATTGTCGGGCAGTACTTC. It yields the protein CASSYTGTGIVGQYF.

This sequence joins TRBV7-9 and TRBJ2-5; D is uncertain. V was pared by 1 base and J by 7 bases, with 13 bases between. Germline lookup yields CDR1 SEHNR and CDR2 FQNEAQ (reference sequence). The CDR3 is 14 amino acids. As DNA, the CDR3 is TGTGCCAGCAGCTTAGTCGTCTCCCGCGGGACCCAGTACTTC. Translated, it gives CASSLVVSRGTQYF.

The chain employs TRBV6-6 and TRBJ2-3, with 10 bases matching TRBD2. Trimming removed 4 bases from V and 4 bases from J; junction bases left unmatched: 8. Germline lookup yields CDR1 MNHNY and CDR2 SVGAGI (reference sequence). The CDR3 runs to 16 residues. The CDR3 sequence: CASSFAVAGGSDTQYF. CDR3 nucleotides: TGTGCCAGCAGTTTCGCCGTAGCGGGAGGATCAGATACGCAGTATTTT.

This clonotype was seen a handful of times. CDR3 amino acids: CASSPPSGRVGEQYF. DNA of the CDR3: TGTGCCAGCTCACCACCTTCCGGGAGGGTCGGGGAGCAGTACTTC. This chain uses TRBV18 with TRBJ2-7; 8 bases match TRBD2. CDR1 is KGHSH, CDR2 LQKENI, per germline. There are 15 residues in the CDR3. V shed 0 bases, J shed 7 bases, and the junction held 8 bases outside the gene matches.

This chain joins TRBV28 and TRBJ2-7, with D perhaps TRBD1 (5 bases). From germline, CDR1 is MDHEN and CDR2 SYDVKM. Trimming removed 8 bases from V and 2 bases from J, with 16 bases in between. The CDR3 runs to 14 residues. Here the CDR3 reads CASGDATGTYEQYF. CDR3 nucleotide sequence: TGTGCCAGCGGCGACGCAACAGGAACCTACGAGCAGTACTTC.

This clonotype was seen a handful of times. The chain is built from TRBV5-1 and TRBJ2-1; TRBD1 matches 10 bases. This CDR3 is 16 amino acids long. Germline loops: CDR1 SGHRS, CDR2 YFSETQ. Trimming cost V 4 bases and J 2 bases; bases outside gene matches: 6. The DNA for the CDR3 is TGCGCCAGCAGCGATGGACAGGGGGTCCCCTACAATGAGCAGTTCTTC. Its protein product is CASSDGQGVPYNEQFF. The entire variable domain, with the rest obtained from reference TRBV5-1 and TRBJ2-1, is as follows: KAGVTQTPRYLIKTRGQQVTLSCSPISGHRSVSWYQQTPGQGLQFLFEYFSETQRNKGNFPGRFSGRQFSNSRSEMNVSTLELGDSALYLCASSDGQGVPYNEQFFGPGTRLTVL.

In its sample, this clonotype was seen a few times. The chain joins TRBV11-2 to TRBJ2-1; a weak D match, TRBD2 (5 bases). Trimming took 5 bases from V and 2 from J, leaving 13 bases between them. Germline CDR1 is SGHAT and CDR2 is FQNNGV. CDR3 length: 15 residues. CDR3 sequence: CASSPLPGTYNEQFF. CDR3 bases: TGTGCCAGCAGCCCACTCCCCGGGACCTACAATGAGCAGTTCTTC.

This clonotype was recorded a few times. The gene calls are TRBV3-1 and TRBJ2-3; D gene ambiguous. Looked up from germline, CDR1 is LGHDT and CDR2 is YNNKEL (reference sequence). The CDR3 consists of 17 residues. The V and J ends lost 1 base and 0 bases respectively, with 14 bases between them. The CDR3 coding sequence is TGTGCCAGCAGCCAAGTCAGTACGCGGATCAGCACAGATACGCAGTATTTT. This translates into CASSQVSTRISTDTQYF.

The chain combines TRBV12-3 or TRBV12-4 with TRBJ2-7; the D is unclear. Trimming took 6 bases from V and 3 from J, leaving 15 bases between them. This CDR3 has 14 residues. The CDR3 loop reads CASSRRRSHYEQYF. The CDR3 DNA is TGTGCCAGCAGCCGTAGAAGAAGTCACTACGAGCAGTACTTC.

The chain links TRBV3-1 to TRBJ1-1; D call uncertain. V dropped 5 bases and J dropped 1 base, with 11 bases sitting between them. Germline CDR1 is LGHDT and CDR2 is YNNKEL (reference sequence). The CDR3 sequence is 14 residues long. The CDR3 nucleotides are TGTGCCAGCAGCACGTCCGGGAAGAACACTGAAGCTTTCTTT. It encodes CASSTSGKNTEAFF.

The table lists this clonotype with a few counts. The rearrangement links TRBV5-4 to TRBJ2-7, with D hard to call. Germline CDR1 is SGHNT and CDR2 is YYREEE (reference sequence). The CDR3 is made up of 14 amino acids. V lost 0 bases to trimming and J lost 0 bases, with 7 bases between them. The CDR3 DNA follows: TGTGCCAGCAGCTTGGAGGGTAGCTCCTACGAGCAGTACTTC. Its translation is CASSLEGSSYEQYF.

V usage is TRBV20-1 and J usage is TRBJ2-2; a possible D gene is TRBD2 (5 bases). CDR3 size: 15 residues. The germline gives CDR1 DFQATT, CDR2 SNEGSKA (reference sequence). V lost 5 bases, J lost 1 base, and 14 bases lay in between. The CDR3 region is CSAPVTRENTGELFF. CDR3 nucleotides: TGCAGTGCTCCAGTCACCCGGGAGAACACCGGGGAGCTGTTTTTT.

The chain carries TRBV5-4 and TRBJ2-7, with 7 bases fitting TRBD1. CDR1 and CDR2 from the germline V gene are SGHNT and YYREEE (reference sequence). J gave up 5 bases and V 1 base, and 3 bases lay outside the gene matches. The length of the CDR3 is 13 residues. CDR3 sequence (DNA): TGTGCCAGCAGCTTGAGGCAGGGGGACGAGCAGTACTTC. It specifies CASSLRQGDEQYF.

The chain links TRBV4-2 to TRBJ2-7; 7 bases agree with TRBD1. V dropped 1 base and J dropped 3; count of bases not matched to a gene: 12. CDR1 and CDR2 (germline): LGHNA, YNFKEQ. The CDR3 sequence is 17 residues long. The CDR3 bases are TGTGCCAGCAGCCAAGTTGAGACAGGGACAGCCAACTACGAGCAGTACTTC. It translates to CASSQVETGTANYEQYF.

The CDR3 region has the DNA TGTGCCAGCAGCGTCACACAGGGTATTGCCTACGAGCAGTACTTC. As protein: CASSVTQGIAYEQYF. J is TRBJ2-7 and V is TRBV7-8; D perhaps matches TRBD1 (6 bases). The CDR3 runs 15 residues. V lost 5 bases and J 2 bases, leaving 16 bases between the germline ends. Per germline, CDR1 SGHVS and CDR2 FQNEAQ. The complete variable domain, with remaining parts taken from reference TRBV7-8 and TRBJ2-7, reads GAGVSQSPRYKVAKRGQDVALRCDPISGHVSLFWYQQALGQGPEFLTYFQNEAQLDKSGLPSDRFFAERPEGSVSTLKIQRTQQEDSAVYLCASSVTQGIAYEQYFGPGTRLTVT.

Written as DNA, the CDR3 is TGCAGTGCTAGGGCTGGGGCGAACCAAGAGACCCAGTACTTC. It codes for CSARAGANQETQYF. The V call is TRBV20-1, the J call TRBJ2-5; TRBD1 is a possible D gene (5 bases). Per the germline V gene, CDR1 is DFQATT and CDR2 is SNEGSKA (reference sequence). The CDR3 runs 14 residues. The V end was cut by 3 bases, the J end by 0 bases, with 11 bases between.

The CDR3 loop is CASSPPGLAGEQYF. In DNA, the CDR3 is TGTGCCAGCTCACCCCCGGGACTAGCGGGAGAGCAGTACTTC. The V and J genes are TRBV18 and TRBJ2-7, with 13 bases lining up with TRBD2. V trimming: 3 bases; J trimming: 7 bases; junction bases outside the gene matches: 3. Germline lookup yields CDR1 KGHSH and CDR2 LQKENI. The CDR3 is 14 residues long.